This T cell receptor (beta chain) is drawn from a study of response to subunit inactivated influenza vaccine. Study-level points and caveats: Each seasonal influenza vaccination, the authors suggested, recruits few new T cells.

MiXCR was run by TCRdb on the RT-PCR reads, yielding one entry per CDR3 protein. This table has 450,000 to 700,000 distinct CDR3 sequences, 12% to 15% appearing once. To note about this clonotype: Its antigen is as yet unknown.

V lost 0 bases, J lost 8 bases, and 3 bases lay in between. The CDR3 sequence is 11 residues long. Germline V gene sequence: CDR1 SGDLS, CDR2 YYNGEE. The V and J genes are TRBV9 and TRBJ1-3; D gene ambiguous. The sample here was PBMCs from blood, taken 11 to 12 days after vaccination. The TCR comes from a man in his fifties who received an inactivated influenza vaccine. CDR3 region: CASSVADTIYF. CDR3 DNA: TGTGCCAGCAGCGTAGCTGACACCATATATTTT. The full variable domain, in which reference TRBV9 and TRBJ1-3 provide the parts outside the CDR3, is DSGVTQTPKHLITATGQRVTLRCSPRSGDLSVYWYQQSLDQGLQFLIQYYNGEERAKGNILERFSAQQFPDLHSELNLSSLELGDSALYFCASSVADTIYFGEGSWLTVV.